This T cell receptor beta chain was profiled in a study of blood T cell repertoires in COVID-19. Across the whole study: In each case, the material was cDNA or gDNA derived from T cells, B-cell-depleted T cells, or PBMCs.

Allocation to cohorts depended on clinical history reported by the participants. Original processing notes: Amplification with reference gene primers provided the estimates of nucleated cell counts. Profiled with immunoSEQ multiplex PCR; TCRdb holds only in-frame clones, not every one. That table gives V, J and clone size, and the DNA gave D and trimming. The table records about 220,000 clones, around 86% of them present only once. This clone was observed a single time. Sequencing was performed on PBMCs or T cells enriched from blood (not recorded which). This sequence was found in a woman in her 40s with acute COVID-19.

The CDR3 DNA reads as TGCAGCGCCCAAGCGATGTCCTATGGCTACACCTTC. This sequence encodes CSAQAMSYGYTF. V and J are TRBV29-1 and TRBJ1-2; D not certain. Trimming shortened V by 7 bases and J by 4 bases, and 13 bases separated the two germline ends. This CDR3 region has 12 residues. Germline loops: CDR1 SQVTM, CDR2 ANQGSEA.